This T cell receptor beta chain was recorded in a study of blood T cells in healthy people across ages. This CDR3 is 14 amino acids long. V was clipped by 1 base and J by 6 bases; unmatched bases: 7. Germline values: CDR1 DFQATT, CDR2 SNEGSKA (reference sequence). Primed by a sample-barcoded 5' primer and a J-beta primer mix, a second PCR proceeded for about 6 to 12 cycles. MiXCR was run by TCRdb on the 5' RACE reads, yielding one entry per CDR3 protein. In the table there are approximately 1,000,000 distinct CDR3 sequences, around 43% of which are singletons. The chain recombines TRBV20-1 with TRBJ1-1; 8 bases agree with TRBD1. This clonotype originated in a woman in her sixties or seventies in good health. The sequenced material came from blood. CDR3 amino acids: CSARGTGLIPEAFF. For the CDR3, the DNA is TGCAGTGCTAGAGGGACAGGGTTAATTCCTGAAGCTTTCTTT.